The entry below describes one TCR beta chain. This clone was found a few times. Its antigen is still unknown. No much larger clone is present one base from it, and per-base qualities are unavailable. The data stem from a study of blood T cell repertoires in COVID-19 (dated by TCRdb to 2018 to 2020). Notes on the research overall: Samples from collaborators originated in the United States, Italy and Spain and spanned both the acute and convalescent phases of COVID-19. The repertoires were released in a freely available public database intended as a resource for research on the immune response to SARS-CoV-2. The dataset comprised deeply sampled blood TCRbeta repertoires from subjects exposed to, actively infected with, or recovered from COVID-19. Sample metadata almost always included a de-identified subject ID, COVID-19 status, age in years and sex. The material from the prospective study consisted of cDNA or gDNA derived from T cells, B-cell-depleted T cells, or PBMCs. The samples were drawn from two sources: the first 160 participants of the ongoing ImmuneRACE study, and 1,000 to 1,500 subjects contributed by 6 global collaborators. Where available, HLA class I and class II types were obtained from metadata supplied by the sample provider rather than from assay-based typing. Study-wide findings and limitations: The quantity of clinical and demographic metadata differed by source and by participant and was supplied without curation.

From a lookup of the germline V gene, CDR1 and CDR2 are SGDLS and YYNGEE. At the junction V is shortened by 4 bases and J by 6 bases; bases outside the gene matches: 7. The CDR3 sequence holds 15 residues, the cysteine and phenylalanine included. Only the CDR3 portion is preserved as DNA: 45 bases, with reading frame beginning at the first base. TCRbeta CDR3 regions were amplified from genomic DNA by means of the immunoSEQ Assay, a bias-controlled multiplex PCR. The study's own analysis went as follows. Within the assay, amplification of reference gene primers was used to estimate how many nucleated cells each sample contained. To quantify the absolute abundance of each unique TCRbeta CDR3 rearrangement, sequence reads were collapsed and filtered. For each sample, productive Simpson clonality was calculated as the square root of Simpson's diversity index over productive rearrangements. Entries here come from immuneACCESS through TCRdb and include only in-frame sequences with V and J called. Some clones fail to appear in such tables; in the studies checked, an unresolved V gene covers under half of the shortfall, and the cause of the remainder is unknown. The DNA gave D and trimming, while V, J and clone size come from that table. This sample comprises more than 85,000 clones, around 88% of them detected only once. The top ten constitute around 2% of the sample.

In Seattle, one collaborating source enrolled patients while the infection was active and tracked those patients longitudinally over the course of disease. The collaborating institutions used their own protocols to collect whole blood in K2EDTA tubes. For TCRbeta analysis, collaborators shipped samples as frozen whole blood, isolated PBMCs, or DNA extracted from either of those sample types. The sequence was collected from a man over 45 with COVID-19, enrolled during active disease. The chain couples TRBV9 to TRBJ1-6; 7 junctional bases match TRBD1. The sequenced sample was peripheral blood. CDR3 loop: CASSPRDRFNSPLHF. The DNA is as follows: TGTGCCAGCAGCCCCAGGGACAGATTTAATTCACCCCTCCACTTT.